These 18 T cell receptor beta chains originate from one sample sequenced in a study of identical twins. MiXCR was run by TCRdb on the 5' RACE reads, yielding one entry per CDR3 protein. The sample lists around 490,000 distinct CDR3 sequences, over 12% occurring once. Separately, the same data were catalogued under a study of yellow fever vaccine responses in identical twins.

The specimen sequenced was CD4+ T cells sorted from blood. Source of these receptors: a woman in her late teens or twenties in good health.

This sequence joins TRBV10-3 and TRBJ2-7; the match to TRBD1 covers 11 bases. Looked up from germline, CDR1 is ENHRY and CDR2 is SYGVKD. CDR3 length equals 15 residues. After removal of 3 bases from V and 2 bases from J, the junction contained 3 bases not matched to a gene. The CDR3, as DNA: TGTGCCATCAGTGACCTGGGACAGGGGGCCTACGAGCAGTACTTC. This sequence encodes CAISDLGQGAYEQYF.

J is TRBJ2-3 and V is TRBV21-1; the listed D gene, TRBD2, was not tested against the DNA. TRBV21-1 is a documented pseudogene. This CDR3 has 19 residues. CDR3 residues: CASSKMCLAGGLSTDTQYF. CDR3 nucleotides: TGTGCCAGCAGCAAAATGTGTCTAGCGGGGGGTCTGAGCACAGATACGCAGTATTTT.

This clonotype was detected a few times. V is TRBV5-1 and J is TRBJ2-7, with TRBD1 identical over 11 bases. Germline values: CDR1 SGHRS, CDR2 YFSETQ. CDR3 size: 14 residues. V was pared by 0 bases and J by 9 bases, with 5 bases of the junction left unmatched. The CDR3 DNA reads as TGCGCCAGCAGCTTGGAAGGACAGGGGGCAGGGCAGTACTTC. The encoded protein is CASSLEGQGAGQYF.

This clonotype has just a few counts. This chain's CDR3 is CSAKRDNEQFF. The CDR3 nucleotides are TGCAGTGCTAAGCGGGACAATGAGCAGTTCTTC. J is TRBJ2-1 and V is TRBV20-1; D is perhaps TRBD2 (6 bases). V gave up 4 bases and J gave up 5 bases, with 6 bases separating them. The CDR3 loop spans 11 amino acids. CDR1 and CDR2 from the germline V gene are DFQATT and SNEGSKA (reference sequence).

The chain employs TRBV12-5 and TRBJ1-1; no reliable D call. This CDR3 is built from 14 residues. V lost 2 bases, J lost 0 bases, and 7 bases lay in between. Germline V gene data show CDR1 as LGHNT and CDR2 as FRNRAP. CDR3 nucleotide sequence: TGTGCTAGTGGTTTGACACCAATGAACACTGAAGCTTTCTTT. Translating gives CASGLTPMNTEAFF.

J is TRBJ2-2 and V is TRBV12-5, with D possibly being TRBD1 (6 bases). V gave up 1 base and J gave up 6 bases, with 9 bases separating them. The CDR3 consists of 14 residues. Per the germline V gene, CDR1 is LGHNT and CDR2 is FRNRAP. The CDR3 sequence: CASGLGRGAGELFF. In DNA form, the CDR3 reads TGTGCTAGTGGTTTGGGCAGGGGCGCCGGGGAGCTGTTTTTT. Complete variable domain (other parts from reference TRBV12-5 and TRBJ2-2): DARVTQTPRHKVTEMGQEVTMRCQPILGHNTVFWYRQTMMQGLELLAYFRNRAPLDDSGMPKDRFSAEMPDATLATLKIQPSEPRDSAVYFCASGLGRGAGELFFGEGSRLTVL.

This clonotype was picked up a small number of times. This chain links TRBV5-5 with TRBJ2-7; a weak D match, TRBD2 (6 bases). CDR1 is SGHKS and CDR2 is YYEKEE in the germline V gene (reference sequence). Trimming left V 1 base short and J 0 bases short, with 14 bases between. The CDR3 runs 16 residues. This CDR3 is CASSLWRGSSSYEQYV. CDR3 DNA sequence: TGTGCCAGCAGCTTGTGGCGGGGCTCGTCCTCCTACGAGCAGTACGTC.

CDR3 protein: CASSPRITNEKLFF. The CDR3 nucleotides are TGTGCCAGCTCACCACGGATAACTAATGAAAAACTGTTTTTT. V and J are TRBV18 and TRBJ1-4, with D unclear. The CDR3 is made up of 14 amino acids. Germline CDR1 reads KGHSH; CDR2 reads LQKENI. Trimming removed 1 base at V and 1 base at J, with 4 bases between.

This chain uses TRBV29-1 with TRBJ2-1, with TRBD2 matching 7 bases. The CDR3 is 12 residues long. Germline trimming cut 7 bases from V and 6 bases from J; bases unmatched to any gene: 6. Germline values: CDR1 SQVTM, CDR2 ANQGSEA. CDR3 sequence (DNA): TGCAGCGGGGGGGGTAGCGGCAATGAGCAGTTCTTC. This sequence encodes CSGGGSGNEQFF.

The chain links TRBV6-1 to TRBJ2-3, with no clear D. Trimming took off 7 bases at V and 0 bases at J, with 17 bases between the two ends. The CDR3 extends over 16 amino acids. Germline CDR1 reads MNHNS; CDR2 reads SASEGT. CDR3 sequence reads: CASNRLRSASTDTQYF. Here the CDR3 DNA reads TGTGCCAGCAACCGCCTACGGTCGGCTAGCACAGATACGCAGTATTTT.

This clonotype has more than one count but fewer than ten. This sequence joins TRBV2 and TRBJ2-7; D possibly corresponds to TRBD1 (5 bases). Trimming shortened V by 6 bases and J by 4 bases, and 10 bases separated the two germline ends. The CDR3 is 12 residues long. The V gene's germline CDR1 is SNHLY and CDR2 FYNNEI. CDR3 bases: TGTGCCAGCAGAATGGACAAGTACGAGCAGTACTTC. Translation gives CASRMDKYEQYF.

Many counts were recorded for this clonotype. This rearrangement joins TRBV9 to TRBJ2-1, with unresolved D. The ends were cut back, 4 bases at V and 15 bases at J, with 20 bases in the middle. The CDR3 is 13 amino acids. The germline gives CDR1 SGDLS, CDR2 YYNGEE. CDR3 in amino acids: CASSLSSSKAPFF. In DNA form, the CDR3 reads TGTGCCAGCAGCCTTTCGTCATCCAAGGCTCCGTTCTTC.

The chain combines TRBV21-1 with TRBJ2-1. TRBV21-1 constitutes a pseudogene. The CDR3 runs to 16 residues. CDR3 residues: CASSKFPGGSYNEQFF. Written as DNA, the CDR3 is TGTGCCAGCAGCAAATTCCCCGGGGGCTCCTACAATGAGCAGTTCTTC.

The table lists this clonotype with a few counts. J is TRBJ2-5 and V is TRBV12-3 or TRBV12-4, with unresolved D. This CDR3 is built from 15 residues. V was clipped by 3 bases and J by 2 bases, with 13 bases between them. The CDR3 nucleotides read TGTGCCAGCAGTTTTAATACGGGCAGACAAGAGACCCAGTACTTC. This codes for CASSFNTGRQETQYF.

This clonotype was counted a few times. The chain couples TRBV12-3 or TRBV12-4 to TRBJ2-5; 9 nucleotides align to TRBD1. V lost 5 bases to trimming and J lost 0 bases; unmatched junction nucleotides: 4. The CDR3 is 15 residues long. The CDR3 DNA is TGTGCCAGCAGTGGGGACAGGGTTTACCAAGAGACCCAGTACTTC. It specifies CASSGDRVYQETQYF.

The genes are TRBV24-1 and TRBJ2-5, with D possibly matching TRBD2 (5 bases). The CDR3 length is 12 residues. Trimming left V 3 bases short and J 4 bases short, with 5 bases between. Germline lookup yields CDR1 KGHDR and CDR2 SFDVKD. The CDR3 reads CATSDRGETQYF. DNA for the CDR3: TGTGCCACCAGTGATCGGGGAGAGACCCAGTACTTC.

This chain uses TRBV7-8 with TRBJ1-2; D possibly corresponds to TRBD1 (6 bases). Trimming cost V 7 bases and J 2 bases, with 14 bases left between them. This CDR3 is 14 amino acids long. CDR1 is SGHVS, CDR2 FQNEAQ, per germline. CDR3 in DNA: TGTGCCAGCATCCGGGACACATGGAACTATGGCTACACCTTC. Residues: CASIRDTWNYGYTF.

V is TRBV10-3 and J is TRBJ2-1; D remains unclear. The germline CDR1 and CDR2 sequences are ENHRY and SYGVKD. This CDR3 comprises 12 residues. Trimming took 5 bases from V and 2 from J, leaving 4 bases between them. CDR3: CAISSAYNEQFF. The CDR3 DNA reads as TGTGCCATCAGTTCGGCCTACAATGAGCAGTTCTTC.